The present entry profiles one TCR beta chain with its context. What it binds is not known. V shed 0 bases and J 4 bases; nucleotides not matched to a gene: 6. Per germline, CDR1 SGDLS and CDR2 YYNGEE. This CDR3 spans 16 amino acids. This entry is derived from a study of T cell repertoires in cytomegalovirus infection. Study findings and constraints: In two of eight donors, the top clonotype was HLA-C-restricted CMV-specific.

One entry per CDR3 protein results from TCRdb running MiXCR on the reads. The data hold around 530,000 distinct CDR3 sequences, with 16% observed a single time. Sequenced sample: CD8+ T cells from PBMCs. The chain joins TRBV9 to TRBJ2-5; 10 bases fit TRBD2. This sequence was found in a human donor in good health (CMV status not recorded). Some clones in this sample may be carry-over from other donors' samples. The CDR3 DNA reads TGTGCCAGCAGCGTAGGGCTAGCGGGGGCCAGAGAGACCCAGTACTTC. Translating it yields CASSVGLAGARETQYF.